This T cell receptor (beta chain) was identified during a study of blood T cell repertoires in COVID-19. In the study overall: The United States, Italy and Spain were the sources of the acute and convalescent COVID-19 samples.

Using immunoSEQ multiplex PCR, the repertoire was profiled, and TCRdb retains in-frame clones only, with some absent. This table holds approximately 38,000 clones, over 70% found once. CDR1 is LNHDA, CDR2 SQIVND, per germline (reference sequence). The ends lost 10 bases at V and 5 bases at J; junction bases unmatched: 11. This CDR3 region has 15 residues. Sequencing used peripheral blood. The chain is built from TRBV19 and TRBJ2-1; 10 bases are shared with TRBD2. The clonotype originates from a man aged 45-65 years with active or convalescent COVID-19. The CDR3, as DNA: TGTGCCACACAAGGCGAGCGGGGGGGGGACAATGAGCAGTTCTTC. It specifies CATQGERGGDNEQFF.